This T cell receptor (beta chain) came from a study of blood T cell repertoires in COVID-19. Study summary: Sources were T cells, B-cell-depleted T cells, or PBMCs; the material itself was cDNA or gDNA.

Participants were placed into cohorts based on the clinical history they reported. Methods used by the authors: Nucleated cell number was recorded as an estimate derived from reference gene primer amplification. The data were produced by immunoSEQ multiplex PCR, yet TCRdb's version contains in-frame clones alone and is incomplete. V, J and clone size are taken as reported in that table, and D and trimming were inferred from the DNA itself. The profile shows more than 200,000 clones, 70% to 90% of them singletons. V shed 0 bases and J shed 8 bases, with 19 bases lying between them. The germline CDR1 and CDR2 sequences are MNHEY and SVGAGI. CDR3 size: 16 residues.

Sequencing used PBMCs or T cells enriched from blood (not recorded which). The rearrangement uses TRBV6-5 and TRBJ1-2, with no clear D. This clonotype was sampled from a young man who had recovered from COVID-19. CDR3 nucleotides: TGTGCCAGCAGTTACTCAACGGCCGTATCCGGGTGGGGCTACACCTTC. Protein product: CASSYSTAVSGWGYTF.